This paragraph covers one TCR beta chain sequence. This sample stems from a study of cytomegalovirus exposure and HLA in healthy donors. The CDR3 loop spans 13 amino acids. Germline CDR1 is MGHRA and CDR2 is YSYEKL. V lost 6 bases to trimming and J lost 8 bases, with 13 bases between them. The PCR used 60 Vbeta and 13 Jbeta primers. Repertoires were generated with immunoSEQ multiplex PCR, while TCRdb's copy carries only in-frame clones and drops some. The sample has roughly 100,000 clones; 70% to 80% are singletons. V gene TRBV4-1 combines with J gene TRBJ1-4; no definite D call. Sequenced material: PBMCs. The receptor comes from a man between 25 and 39 years old in good health and CMV-seronegative. Here the CDR3 reads CASSPWRREKLFF. DNA of the CDR3: TGCGCCAGCAGTCCATGGAGGAGAGAAAAACTGTTTTTT.